Below, 21 T cell receptor beta chains from the same sample are listed, as sequenced in a study of shared clonotypes between healthy human individuals (dated by TCRdb to about 2020). The method behind the library was the immunoSEQ multiplex PCR assay. TCRdb took this table from immuneACCESS and kept in-frame rearrangements with V and J called. Such tables lack part of the clones; where checked against another copy, unresolved V genes explain under half of the gap, and the rest is unexplained. The sample yields approximately 500,000 clones; 90% to 97% were counted once. In total, the top ten clones hold about 0.064% of the sample. Sequences were obtained from naive CD4+ T cells sorted from blood. Sample cell subset or site, as interpreted from the label and publication: CD45RA+ positively selected. These receptors were taken from a woman aged 25 to 39 in good health.

V gene TRBV28 combines with J gene TRBJ2-7, with no clear D. This CDR3 spans 11 amino acids. Trimming took off 5 bases at V and 7 bases at J, with 9 bases between the two ends. Germline CDR1 MDHEN, CDR2 SYDVKM. CDR3 nucleotides: TGTGCCAGCAGTCCCCCTGGAGAGCAGTACTTC. Residues: CASSPPGEQYF.

This rearrangement joins TRBV6-6 to TRBJ2-7, with TRBD2 matching 8 bases. The CDR3 length is 14 residues. Unmatched junction bases numbered 3, after V lost 2 bases and J lost 3 bases. Germline V lookup: CDR1 MNHNY, CDR2 SVGAGI (reference sequence). The chain's CDR3 is CASSYGTSGYEQYF. DNA for the CDR3: TGTGCCAGCAGTTACGGGACTAGTGGCTACGAGCAGTACTTC.

The count of this clone is one. The chain carries TRBV7-9 and TRBJ2-7; 7 bases are a match to TRBD1. CDR1 and CDR2 (germline): SEHNR, FQNEAQ (reference sequence). The CDR3 runs to 15 residues. V trimming: 1 base; J trimming: 5 bases; junction bases outside the gene matches: 8. The CDR3 spells CASSLGLAGGDEQYF. The CDR3 DNA follows: TGTGCCAGCAGCTTAGGTTTGGCAGGGGGAGACGAGCAGTACTTC.

The chain uses TRBV5-1 and TRBJ2-3; D uncertain. V shed 1 base and J shed 2 bases, with 11 bases lying between them. The CDR3 has 15 residues. CDR1 is SGHRS, CDR2 YFSETQ, per germline. The CDR3 protein is CASSLFGRLTDTQYF. Here the CDR3 DNA reads TGCGCCAGCAGCTTGTTTGGCAGGCTCACAGATACGCAGTATTTT.

The rearrangement joins TRBV27 to TRBJ1-1; maybe TRBD1 (6 bases). The CDR3 is 15 amino acids. Germline V gene sequence: CDR1 MNHEY, CDR2 SMNVEV (reference sequence). V was shortened by 3 bases and J by 1 base, with 12 bases between the two germline ends. The CDR3 here is CASSFGGASNTEAFF. CDR3 sequence (DNA): TGTGCCAGCAGTTTTGGGGGGGCCTCGAACACTGAAGCTTTCTTT.

The chain combines TRBV19 with TRBJ1-5, with D possibly TRBD1 on 6 matching bases. The CDR3 runs 16 residues. V dropped 5 bases and J dropped 5 bases, with 19 bases sitting between them. The germline V gene encodes CDR1 LNHDA and CDR2 SQIVND (reference sequence). CDR3 sequence: CASSRGETGPHQPQHF. CDR3 bases: TGTGCCAGTAGTCGAGGGGAGACAGGCCCGCATCAGCCCCAGCATTTT.

In DNA form, the CDR3 reads TGTGCCTGGAGCGACAGGGGATACGAGCAGTACTTC. The encoded protein is CAWSDRGYEQYF. The chain uses TRBV30 and TRBJ2-7, with 8 bases fitting TRBD1. The CDR3 loop spans 12 amino acids. V shed 3 bases, J shed 4 bases, and the junction held 2 bases outside the gene matches. CDR1 and CDR2 (germline): GTSNPN, SVGIG (reference sequence).

In nucleotides, the CDR3 is TGTGCCAGCTCACCTCTCAGGGATACGCAGTATTTT. Its protein product is CASSPLRDTQYF. The chain links TRBV18 to TRBJ2-3, with D uncertain. Germline V gives CDR1 KGHSH, CDR2 LQKENI. The CDR3 spans 12 residues. V dropped 3 bases and J dropped 6 bases, with 7 bases sitting between them.

This rearrangement joins TRBV28 to TRBJ2-7; tentative D call: TRBD1 (5 bases). The CDR3 spans 12 residues. The germline gives CDR1 MDHEN, CDR2 SYDVKM. With 8 bases removed from V and 3 bases from J, the gap between germline ends came to 11 bases. CDR3 sequence (DNA): TGTGCCAGCGGTGGGGCCGTCTACGAGCAGTACTTC. It is translated as CASGGAVYEQYF.

This chain uses TRBV5-5 with TRBJ1-2; 9 bases are a match to TRBD1. CDR3 size: 17 residues. CDR1 and CDR2 from the germline V gene are SGHKS and YYEKEE (reference sequence). J was trimmed by 4 bases and V by 0 bases; bases with no gene match: 10. CDR3 nucleotides: TGTGCCAGCAGCTTGGAGGACAGGGGATTTCTGGCCTATGGCTACACCTTC. Translated, it gives CASSLEDRGFLAYGYTF.

This chain joins TRBV5-1 and TRBJ2-7, with 9 positions matching TRBD2. J gave up 3 bases and V 0 bases, and 4 bases lay outside the gene matches. The germline gives CDR1 SGHRS, CDR2 YFSETQ. The CDR3 contains 15 residues. The CDR3 sequence: CASSLGGSGSYEQYF. The CDR3 DNA is TGCGCCAGCAGCTTGGGTGGTAGCGGGAGCTACGAGCAGTACTTC.

V and J are TRBV10-3 and TRBJ2-7; D is ambiguous. Per the germline V gene, CDR1 is ENHRY and CDR2 is SYGVKD. V lost 3 bases and J lost 0, with 9 bases in between. The CDR3 has 14 amino acids. CDR3 bases: TGTGCCATCAGTGAAGGACCCAGCTCCTACGAGCAGTACTTC. Its translation is CAISEGPSSYEQYF.

The V call is TRBV30, the J call TRBJ2-7, with D perhaps TRBD1 (5 bases). Deletions cut 0 bases from V and 0 bases from J, with 9 bases between. In germline, CDR1 is GTSNPN, CDR2 SVGIG (reference sequence). This CDR3 contains 14 residues. CDR3 bases: TGTGCCTGGAGTGTAGAGACAGCCTCCTACGAGCAGTACTTC. Translating it yields CAWSVETASYEQYF.

The rearrangement links TRBV5-6 to TRBJ2-7; D perhaps matches TRBD2 (7 bases). Germline V gene lookup returns CDR1 SGHDT and CDR2 YYEEEE. V was cut by 1 base and J by 6 bases, with 14 bases left in between. The CDR3 runs 14 residues. CDR3 sequence reads: CASSLRGRGTEQYF. The CDR3 DNA reads TGTGCCAGCAGCTTGCGGGGGAGGGGGACCGAGCAGTACTTC.

V and J are TRBV9 and TRBJ2-7; D not certain. The CDR3 runs to 13 residues. Trimming took off 0 bases at V and 5 bases at J, with 9 bases between the two ends. The germline CDR1 and CDR2 sequences are SGDLS and YYNGEE. The CDR3 bases are TGTGCCAGCAGCGTAGCGGGTTACGACGAGCAGTACTTC. It encodes CASSVAGYDEQYF.

The chain combines TRBV28 with TRBJ1-5, with D possibly TRBD1 on 5 matching bases. The V end lost 5 bases, the J end lost 4 bases, and 15 bases lay between the germline ends. The V gene's germline CDR1 is MDHEN and CDR2 SYDVKM. There are 15 residues in the CDR3. The CDR3 protein is CASSGEWGVNQPQHF. CDR3 nucleotides: TGTGCCAGCAGTGGTGAATGGGGGGTTAATCAGCCCCAGCATTTT.

The chain joins TRBV11-2 to TRBJ1-4, with D uncertain. Trimming removed 1 base from V and 6 bases from J, with 9 bases in between. Germline CDR1 is SGHAT and CDR2 is FQNNGV. The CDR3 consists of 14 residues. CDR3 loop: CASSLAWADEKLFF. The CDR3 DNA reads as TGTGCCAGCAGCTTAGCCTGGGCCGATGAAAAACTGTTTTTT.

The chain recombines TRBV18 with TRBJ2-7; the D gene is possibly TRBD2 (5 bases). The V and J ends lost 3 bases and 3 bases respectively, with 21 bases between them. CDR1 and CDR2 (germline): KGHSH, LQKENI. The CDR3 runs 17 residues. The CDR3 DNA is TGTGCCAGCTCACCCCAGAGAACTACGGGGATAAACTACGAGCAGTACTTC. It specifies CASSPQRTTGINYEQYF. Filled out from reference TRBV18 and TRBJ2-7, the complete variable domain reads NAGVMQNPRHLVRRRGQEARLRCSPMKGHSHVYWYRQLPEEGLKFMVYLQKENIIDESGMPKERFSAEFPKEGPSILRIQQVVRGDSAAYFCASSPQRTTGINYEQYFGPGTRLTVT.

This clone appeared a single time. V is TRBV7-9 and J is TRBJ1-4, with no clear D. V gave up 2 bases and J gave up 10 bases, with 17 bases separating them. The CDR3 consists of 15 residues. The V gene's germline CDR1 is SEHNR and CDR2 FQNEAQ (reference sequence). The CDR3 DNA reads TGTGCCAGCAGCTTATTCCCCCTCTCAGGAGCAAAACTGTTTTTT. Its protein is CASSLFPLSGAKLFF. Complete variable domain (other parts from reference TRBV7-9 and TRBJ1-4): DTGVSQNPRHKITKRGQNVTFRCDPISEHNRLYWYRQTLGQGPEFLTYFQNEAQLEKSRLLSDRFSAERPKGSFSTLEIQRTEQGDSAMYLCASSLFPLSGAKLFFGSGTQLSVL.

The chain employs TRBV5-4 and TRBJ1-2, with D unclear. This CDR3 has 15 residues. V dropped 0 bases and J dropped 4 bases, with 13 bases sitting between them. The germline gives CDR1 SGHNT, CDR2 YYREEE (reference sequence). The CDR3 coding sequence is TGTGCCAGCAGCTTGGTTGGGGTGGATGGCTATGGCTACACCTTC. It is translated as CASSLVGVDGYGYTF.

The chain employs TRBV7-8 and TRBJ1-2; weak D call: TRBD1 (6 bases). CDR1 is SGHVS and CDR2 is FQNEAQ in the germline V gene. The CDR3 extends over 15 amino acids. V lost 0 bases and J lost 5, with 13 bases in between. CDR3 sequence: CASSLAGSGAYGYTF. DNA of the CDR3: TGTGCCAGCAGCTTAGCGGGGTCAGGGGCTTATGGCTACACCTTC.